Presented here are 15 T cell receptor beta chains from one specimen sequenced in a study of immune evolution from preneoplasia to lung adenocarcinoma. The assay was immunoSEQ multiplex PCR, and TCRdb's table has in-frame clones only and misses some. The data show about 4,300 clones, roughly three quarters seen once. The source material was FFPE minimally invasive lung adenocarcinoma tissue. The source of these receptors is a person between 50 and 69 years old with lung adenocarcinoma.

This clone has a single count. The CDR3 DNA sequence: TGTGCCAGCAGTTACTCACAGGGGAGGCCCCAGCATTTT. Encoded protein: CASSYSQGRPQHF. This chain connects TRBV6-5 to TRBJ1-5; 7 bases match TRBD1. The CDR3 runs to 13 residues. Germline assignment: CDR1 MNHEY and CDR2 SVGAGI. Trimming took 0 bases from V and 9 from J; bases not matched to a gene: 2.

CDR3 amino acids: CASNQQGVSYEQYF. In nucleotides, the CDR3 is TGTGCCAGCAACCAACAGGGGGTCTCCTACGAGCAGTACTTC. V usage is TRBV28 and J usage is TRBJ2-5, with 8 positions matching TRBD1. The J call may be incorrect, as the DNA end agrees better with TRBJ2-7. The CDR3 has 14 residues. Germline-derived CDR1 and CDR2 are MDHEN and SYDVKM.

CDR3 in amino acids: CSAAGSGEQYF. CDR3 nucleotides: TGCAGTGCTGCGGGCTCGGGGGAGCAGTACTTC. The chain is built from TRBV20-1 and TRBJ2-7; a possible D gene is TRBD2 (5 bases). CDR1 is DFQATT and CDR2 is SNEGSKA in the germline V gene (reference sequence). The CDR3 has 11 residues. V was pared by 5 bases and J by 7 bases, with 12 bases between.

The CDR3 loop is CAWSDNTEAFF. The CDR3 DNA sequence: TGTGCCTGGAGCGATAACACTGAAGCTTTCTTT. V is TRBV30 and J is TRBJ1-1; no clear D gene. Per germline, CDR1 GTSNPN and CDR2 SVGIG (reference sequence). CDR3 length equals 11 residues. Trimming removed 3 bases from V and 2 bases from J, with 4 bases in between. Based on the CDR3 plus reference TRBV30 and TRBJ1-1, the full variable domain is SQTIHQWPATLVQPVGSPLSLECTVEGTSNPNLYWYRQAAGRGLQLLFYSVGIGQISSEVPQNLSASRPQDRQFILSSKKLLLSDSGFYLCAWSDNTEAFFGQGTRLTVV.

The V and J genes are TRBV19 and TRBJ1-2; D is unclear. The CDR3 runs 13 residues. V lost 3 bases to trimming and J lost 4 bases, with 9 bases between them. CDR1 is LNHDA and CDR2 is SQIVND in the germline V gene (reference sequence). As DNA, the CDR3 is TGTGCCAGTAGTATTCTCGAGACCTATGGCTACACCTTC. Translated, it gives CASSILETYGYTF.

The V gene is TRBV4-2, the J gene TRBJ1-1; tentative D call: TRBD1 (6 bases). The length of the CDR3 is 14 residues. The germline V gene encodes CDR1 LGHNA and CDR2 YNFKEQ. V shed 4 bases and J shed 8 bases, with 17 bases lying between them. CDR3 nucleotides: TGTGCCAGCAGCCCCTACAGGGAGCAACCCGAAGCTTTCTTT. Translating gives CASSPYREQPEAFF.

V usage is TRBV4-1 and J usage is TRBJ1-2; tentative D call: TRBD1 (5 bases). The V gene lost 0 bases and the J gene lost 1 base, with 9 bases spanning the gap. The V gene's germline CDR1 is MGHRA and CDR2 YSYEKL. The length of the CDR3 is 15 residues. The chain's CDR3 is CASSQEQDVNYGYTF. CDR3 nucleotide sequence: TGCGCCAGCAGCCAAGAACAGGACGTTAACTATGGCTACACCTTC.

This chain joins TRBV30 and TRBJ2-2; D perhaps matches TRBD2 (6 bases). CDR3 length: 14 amino acids. Germline V gene data show CDR1 as GTSNPN and CDR2 as SVGIG (reference sequence). V lost 5 bases to trimming and J lost 1 base, with 11 bases between them. CDR3 coding DNA: TGTGCCTGGGCGGGACTCCTGAACACCGGGGAGCTGTTTTTT. The encoded protein is CAWAGLLNTGELFF.

The genes are TRBV4-1 and TRBJ1-5; tentative D call: TRBD1 (5 bases). V was cut by 1 base and J by 2 bases, with 15 bases left in between. The CDR3 extends over 17 amino acids. CDR1 is MGHRA and CDR2 is YSYEKL in the germline V gene. CDR3 nucleotides: TGCGCCAGCAGCCAAGGGGTTGGGGCATCGGGCAATCAGCCCCAGCATTTT. It specifies CASSQGVGASGNQPQHF.

The rearrangement joins TRBV2 to TRBJ1-1, with D possibly TRBD1 on 5 matching bases. This CDR3 spans 13 amino acids. V dropped 6 bases and J dropped 1 base, with 9 bases sitting between them. Germline loops: CDR1 SNHLY, CDR2 FYNNEI. CDR3 residues: CASSARENTEAFF. CDR3 sequence (DNA): TGTGCCAGCAGCGCCAGGGAGAACACTGAAGCTTTCTTT.

The V call is TRBV15, the J call TRBJ2-7; D unclear. This CDR3 region has 14 residues. Trimming stripped 0 bases from V and 0 bases from J, with 6 bases between. The germline CDR1 and CDR2 sequences are LNHNV and YYDKDF (reference sequence). CDR3 loop: CATSRDRNSYEQYF. CDR3 nucleotide sequence: TGTGCCACCAGCAGAGATCGCAACTCCTACGAGCAGTACTTC.

This clone showed up just a few times. J is TRBJ2-7 and V is TRBV19; no reliable D call. V lost 4 bases to trimming and J lost 7 bases, with 8 bases between them. The CDR3 runs 11 residues. Looked up from germline, CDR1 is LNHDA and CDR2 is SQIVND (reference sequence). The CDR3 here is CASSTSGEQYF. The CDR3 nucleotides read TGTGCCAGTAGTACGAGTGGGGAGCAGTACTTC.

This chain links TRBV2 with TRBJ1-4; perhaps TRBD1 as D (6 bases). Per the germline V gene, CDR1 is SNHLY and CDR2 is FYNNEI. The CDR3 contains 14 residues. V shed 6 bases and J shed 0 bases, with 8 bases lying between them. The CDR3 nucleotides read TGTGCCAGCAGGGACAGTGCAACTAATGAAAAACTGTTTTTT. It specifies CASRDSATNEKLFF.

This clone has a single count. Other DNA sequences within the sample encode an identical CDR3. The chain joins TRBV6-5 to TRBJ1-4; D gene uncertain. The CDR3 totals 15 residues. CDR1 and CDR2 (germline): MNHEY, SVGAGI. Trimming removed 2 bases at V and 2 bases at J, with 9 bases between. CDR3 in amino acids: CASSYTTGTNEKLFF. As DNA, the CDR3 is TGTGCCAGCAGTTACACCACGGGGACTAATGAAAAACTGTTTTTT.

The rearrangement joins TRBV5-4 to TRBJ2-3; 14 nucleotides line up with TRBD2. This CDR3 comprises 15 residues. Germline V gene sequence: CDR1 SGHNT, CDR2 YYREEE (reference sequence). V shed 3 bases, J shed 5 bases, and the junction held 2 bases outside the gene matches. Here the CDR3 reads CASSWGLAGEDTQYF. The CDR3, as DNA: TGTGCCAGCAGCTGGGGACTAGCGGGAGAAGATACGCAGTATTTT.